Following are 17 T cell receptor beta chains from one sample sequenced in a study of T cells in Graves' hyperthyroidism and ophthalmopathy. Amplified TCR beta CDR3 regions came from RNA transcripts. Using the HTBI primer set, a first-round RT-PCR was run on the TCR CDR3. TCRdb re-called the multiplex PCR reads through MiXCR, storing one row per CDR3 protein. The sample yields under 700,000 distinct CDR3 sequences, over 15% seen once. The sequenced sample consisted of blood. The receptors originated from a woman between 18 and 29 years old with Graves' hyperthyroidism.

This rearrangement joins TRBV12-3 or TRBV12-4 to TRBJ2-5, with 8 bases fitting TRBD1. Trimming removed 4 bases from V and 5 bases from J; junction bases left unmatched: 3. The length of the CDR3 is 13 residues. CDR3 nucleotide sequence: TGTGCCAGCAGTTGGGACAGGCGGGAGACCCAGTACTTC. This gives the protein CASSWDRRETQYF.

The genes are TRBV5-8 and TRBJ1-2; D call uncertain. Germline V CDR1 and CDR2: SGHTS, YDEGEE. CDR3 length equals 12 residues. V was clipped by 4 bases and J by 4 bases, with 8 bases between them. CDR3 sequence reads: CASSMPRYGYTF. CDR3 DNA sequence: TGTGCCAGCAGCATGCCACGCTATGGCTACACCTTC.

The V call is TRBV6-1, the J call TRBJ1-1; D is unclear. Between the trimmed V and J ends, which lost 6 bases and 1 base, there was a span of 18 bases. CDR1 is MNHNS, CDR2 SASEGT, per germline. The CDR3 runs to 16 residues. The CDR3 spells CASSPRASRGNTEAFF. The CDR3 nucleotides read TGTGCCAGCAGCCCCCGGGCGAGTCGCGGGAACACTGAAGCTTTCTTT.

There are many counts of this clonotype. The rearrangement uses TRBV12-3 or TRBV12-4 and TRBJ2-1; D gene uncertain. This CDR3 comprises 14 residues. The V end was cut by 5 bases, the J end by 0 bases, with 8 bases between. The CDR3 DNA sequence: TGTGCCAGCAGTCGTCAGTCCTCCTACAATGAGCAGTTCTTC. Protein: CASSRQSSYNEQFF.

This clonotype was detected only a few times. Relative to the germline gene, one junction end is altered; a read error may explain this. The V and J genes are TRBV28 and TRBJ2-5; 7 bases are shared with TRBD1. Germline V gene lookup returns CDR1 MDHEN and CDR2 SYDVKM. This CDR3 spans 13 amino acids. CDR3 amino acids: CASSLTGQETQHF. CDR3 nucleotides: TGTGCCAGCAGTTTGACAGGGCAAGAGACCCAGCACTTC.

This clonotype was seen repeatedly, ten times or more. This chain connects TRBV29-1 to TRBJ2-7; 9 nucleotides line up with TRBD1. V trimming: 7 bases; J trimming: 1 base; junction bases outside the gene matches: 2. This CDR3 region has 12 residues. Per the germline V gene, CDR1 is SQVTM and CDR2 is ANQGSEA. CDR3 DNA: TGCAGCGCCGGGACAGGGTCCTACGAGCAGTACTTC. This codes for CSAGTGSYEQYF.

As to this clonotype: A read error may account for a junction end that differs from germline. The chain uses TRBV4-2 and TRBJ2-3; possible D gene TRBD2, 5 bases. Germline V gene lookup returns CDR1 LGHNA and CDR2 YNFKEQ. This CDR3 is 16 amino acids long. The CDR3 DNA follows: TGTGCCAGCAGCCAAGCCGATTCACCTAGCACAGATACCCAGTATTTT. Residues: CASSQADSPSTDTQYF.

This clonotype showed up many times. The J gene is TRBJ1-1, the V gene TRBV11-2, with D perhaps matching TRBD1 (5 bases). This CDR3 has 14 amino acids. The V gene lost 6 bases and the J gene lost 5 bases, with 16 bases spanning the gap. Germline V lookup: CDR1 SGHAT, CDR2 FQNNGV. CDR3 nucleotides: TGTGCCAGCAGTCGGGACTCCGGGGGGACTGAAGCTTTCTTT. Amino acid sequence: CASSRDSGGTEAFF.

This clonotype was seen ten or more times. The chain carries TRBV20-1 and TRBJ1-1, with a tentative D call TRBD1 (5 bases). V dropped 3 bases and J dropped 4 bases, with 12 bases sitting between them. This CDR3 region has 13 residues. The germline CDR1 and CDR2 sequences are DFQATT and SNEGSKA (reference sequence). The CDR3, as DNA: TGCAGTGCTAGGGGAGGGGTTGGCACTGAAGCTTTCTTT. It translates to CSARGGVGTEAFF.

The J gene is TRBJ2-1, the V gene TRBV6-5; D remains unclear. V was trimmed by 2 bases and J by 0 bases, leaving 8 bases between them. This CDR3 has 15 amino acids. The germline V gene encodes CDR1 MNHEY and CDR2 SVGAGI. CDR3 nucleotides: TGTGCCAGCAGTTACGCGCAGAGCTCCTACAATGAGCAGTTCTTC. Amino acid sequence: CASSYAQSSYNEQFF.

This clonotype was seen many times. The rearrangement uses TRBV6-2 or TRBV6-3 and TRBJ1-1; D is undetermined. CDR1 MNHEY and CDR2 SVGEGT come from the germline V gene. The CDR3 extends over 13 amino acids. The V end was cut by 2 bases, the J end by 1 base, with 5 bases between. As DNA, the CDR3 is TGTGCCAGCAGTTACGTTCAGAACACTGAAGCTTTCTTT. Translation: CASSYVQNTEAFF.

CDR3 loop: CATSAGTGMGYTF. In DNA form, the CDR3 reads TGTGCCACCAGTGCCGGGACAGGGATGGGCTACACCTTC. The chain couples TRBV24-1 to TRBJ1-2; 9 bases are a match to TRBD1. The CDR3 has 13 residues. The germline V gene encodes CDR1 KGHDR and CDR2 SFDVKD. The J segment lost 8 bases and the V segment lost 5 bases, leaving 5 bases of the junction unmatched.

The sample holds a few counts of this clonotype. V and J are TRBV20-1 and TRBJ2-2; D is ambiguous. Per germline, CDR1 DFQATT and CDR2 SNEGSKA (reference sequence). Trimming removed 1 base from V and 5 bases from J, with 8 bases in between. The CDR3 covers 13 residues. CDR3 in DNA: TGCAGTGCTAGAGTAGGATGGACCGGGGAGCTGTTTTTT. Protein: CSARVGWTGELFF.

This clonotype was seen many times. V usage is TRBV24-1 and J usage is TRBJ2-2; D is tentatively TRBD1 or TRBD2 (5 bases each). V was clipped by 0 bases and J by 5 bases, with 15 bases between them. The CDR3 consists of 17 residues. The germline V gene has CDR1 KGHDR and CDR2 SFDVKD. CDR3 in amino acids: CATSDLLGQGETGELFF. The CDR3 coding sequence is TGTGCCACCAGTGATTTGCTTGGGCAGGGAGAAACCGGGGAGCTGTTTTTT.

A note on this clonotype: No conserved phenylalanine or tryptophan is present at the end of the CDR3, so a read error is the likely explanation. The chain joins TRBV28 to TRBJ1-1, with D unresolved. Trimming pared 3 bases from V and 0 bases from J, leaving 14 bases between. From germline, CDR1 is MDHEN and CDR2 SYDVKM. This CDR3 has 16 residues. CDR3 sequence reads: CASSFLARNMNTEAFS. For the CDR3, the DNA is TGTGCCAGCAGTTTTTTGGCCCGTAACATGAACACTGAAGCTTTCTCT.

The V call is TRBV5-1, the J call TRBJ1-6; TRBD1 matches at 9 bases. V gave up 0 bases and J gave up 6 bases; unmatched junction bases: 1. CDR1 SGHRS and CDR2 YFSETQ come from the germline V gene. There are 15 residues in the CDR3. CDR3: CASSLDRGRNSPLHF. The CDR3 nucleotides are TGCGCCAGCAGCTTGGACAGGGGGCGTAATTCACCCCTCCACTTT.

This clonotype was observed a handful of times. The chain employs TRBV5-1 and TRBJ2-5, with a weak D call TRBD2 (7 bases). Trimming left V 1 base short and J 4 bases short, with 14 bases between. The germline V gene encodes CDR1 SGHRS and CDR2 YFSETQ. The CDR3 is made up of 15 amino acids. The CDR3 here is CASSLRGGSGETQYF. The DNA for the CDR3 is TGCGCCAGCAGCTTGCGCGGGGGCTCCGGAGAGACCCAGTACTTC.